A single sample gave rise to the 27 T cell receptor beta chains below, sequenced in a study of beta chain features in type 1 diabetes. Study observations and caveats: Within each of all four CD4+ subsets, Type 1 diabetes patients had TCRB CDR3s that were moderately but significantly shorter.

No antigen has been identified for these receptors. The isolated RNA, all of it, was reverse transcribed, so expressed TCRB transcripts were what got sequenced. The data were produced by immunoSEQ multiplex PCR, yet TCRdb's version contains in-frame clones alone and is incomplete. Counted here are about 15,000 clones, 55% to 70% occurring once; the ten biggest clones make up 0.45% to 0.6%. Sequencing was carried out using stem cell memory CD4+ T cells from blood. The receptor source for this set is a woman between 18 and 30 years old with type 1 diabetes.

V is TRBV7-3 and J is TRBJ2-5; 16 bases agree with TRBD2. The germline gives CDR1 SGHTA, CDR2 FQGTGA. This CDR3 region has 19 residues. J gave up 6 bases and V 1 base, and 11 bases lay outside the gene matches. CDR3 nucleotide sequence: TGTGCCAGCAGCTTAATCCGGTCGGGACTAGCGGGAGGGCCAAAGACCCAGTACTTC. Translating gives CASSLIRSGLAGGPKTQYF.

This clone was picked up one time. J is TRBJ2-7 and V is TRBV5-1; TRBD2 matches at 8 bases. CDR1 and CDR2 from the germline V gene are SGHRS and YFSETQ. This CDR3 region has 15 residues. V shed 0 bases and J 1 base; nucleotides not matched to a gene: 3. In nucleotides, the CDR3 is TGCGCCAGCAGCTTGGCGTTAGCGGGGTCCTACGAGCAGTACTTC. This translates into CASSLALAGSYEQYF.

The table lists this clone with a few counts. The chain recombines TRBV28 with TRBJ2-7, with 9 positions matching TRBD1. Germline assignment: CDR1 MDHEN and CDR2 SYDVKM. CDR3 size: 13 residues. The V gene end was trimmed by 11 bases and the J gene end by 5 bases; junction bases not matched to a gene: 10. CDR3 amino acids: CAGQPGQGNEQYF. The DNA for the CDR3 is TGTGCCGGACAGCCGGGACAGGGAAACGAGCAGTACTTC. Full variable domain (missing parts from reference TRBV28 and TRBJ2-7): DVKVTQSSRYLVKRTGEKVFLECVQDMDHENMFWYRQDPGLGLRLIYFSYDVKMKEKGDIPEGYSVSREKKERFSLILESASTNQTSMYLCAGQPGQGNEQYFGPGTRLTVT.

The CDR3 here is CSVADRGGYTF. The CDR3 nucleotides read TGCAGCGTTGCGGACAGGGGAGGCTACACCTTC. The chain links TRBV29-1 to TRBJ1-2; 9 nucleotides align to TRBD1. Germline V gives CDR1 SQVTM, CDR2 ANQGSEA. V was pared by 4 bases and J by 8 bases, with 2 bases of the junction left unmatched. The CDR3 covers 11 residues.

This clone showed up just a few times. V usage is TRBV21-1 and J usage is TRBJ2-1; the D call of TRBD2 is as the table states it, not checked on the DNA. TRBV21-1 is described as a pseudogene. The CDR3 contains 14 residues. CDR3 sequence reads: CASSKKASPNEQFF. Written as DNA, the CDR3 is TGTGCCAGCAGCAAAAAGGCTAGCCCCAATGAGCAGTTCTTC.

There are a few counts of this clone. The CDR3 DNA is TGTGCCTGGAGTGTAATAGGGGGGGATCAGCCCCAGCATTTT. Translated: CAWSVIGGDQPQHF. The chain joins TRBV30 to TRBJ1-5; a possible D gene is TRBD1 (6 bases). CDR1 is GTSNPN, CDR2 SVGIG, per germline (reference sequence). The CDR3 loop spans 14 amino acids. V lost 0 bases and J lost 5, with 11 bases in between.

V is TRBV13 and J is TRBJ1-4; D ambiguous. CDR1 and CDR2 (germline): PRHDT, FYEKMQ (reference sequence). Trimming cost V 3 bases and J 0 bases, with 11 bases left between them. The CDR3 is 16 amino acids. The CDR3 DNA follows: TGTGCCAGCAGCTTTCGCGGTACCGCAACTAATGAAAAACTGTTTTTT. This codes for CASSFRGTATNEKLFF.

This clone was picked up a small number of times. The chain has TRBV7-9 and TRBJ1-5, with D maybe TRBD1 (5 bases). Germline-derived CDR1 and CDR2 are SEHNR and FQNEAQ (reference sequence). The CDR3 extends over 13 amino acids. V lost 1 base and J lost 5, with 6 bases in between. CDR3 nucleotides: TGTGCCAGCAGCTTAGAAGGGGATCAGCCCCAGCATTTT. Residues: CASSLEGDQPQHF.

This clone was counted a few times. Here the CDR3 DNA reads TGTGCCAGCTCACCACCAGACAGGGTCGAGACCCAGTACTTC. It yields the protein CASSPPDRVETQYF. V and J are TRBV18 and TRBJ2-5, with 7 bases lining up with TRBD1. CDR1 and CDR2 (germline): KGHSH, LQKENI. V gave up 0 bases and J gave up 5 bases; unmatched junction bases: 3. The CDR3 extends over 14 amino acids.

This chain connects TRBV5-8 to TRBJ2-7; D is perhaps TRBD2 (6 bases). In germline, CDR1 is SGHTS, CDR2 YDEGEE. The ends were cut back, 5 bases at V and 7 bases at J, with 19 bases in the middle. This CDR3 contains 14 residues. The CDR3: CASSPGDTLDEQYF. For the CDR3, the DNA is TGTGCCAGCAGTCCGGGAGACACCTTAGATGAGCAGTACTTC.

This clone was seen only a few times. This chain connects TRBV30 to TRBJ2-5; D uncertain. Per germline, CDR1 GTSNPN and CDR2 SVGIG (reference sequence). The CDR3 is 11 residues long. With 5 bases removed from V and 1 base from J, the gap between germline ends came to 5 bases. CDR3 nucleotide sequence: TGTGCCTGGTCCCGCCAAGAGACCCAGTACTTC. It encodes CAWSRQETQYF.

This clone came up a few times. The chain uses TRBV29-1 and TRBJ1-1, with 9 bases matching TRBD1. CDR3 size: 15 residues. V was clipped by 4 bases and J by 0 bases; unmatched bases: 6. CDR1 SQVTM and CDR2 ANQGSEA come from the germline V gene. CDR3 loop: CSVVTTGGMNTEAFF. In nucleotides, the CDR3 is TGCAGCGTTGTAACGACAGGGGGTATGAACACTGAAGCTTTCTTT.

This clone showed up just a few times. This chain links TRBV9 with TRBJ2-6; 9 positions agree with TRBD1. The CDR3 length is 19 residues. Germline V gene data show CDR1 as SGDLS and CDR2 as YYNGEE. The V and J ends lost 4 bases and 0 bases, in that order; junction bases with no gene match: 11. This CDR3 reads CASSWSSGTGTSGANVLTF. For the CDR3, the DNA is TGTGCCAGCAGCTGGAGTTCCGGGACAGGGACCTCTGGGGCCAACGTCCTGACTTTC.

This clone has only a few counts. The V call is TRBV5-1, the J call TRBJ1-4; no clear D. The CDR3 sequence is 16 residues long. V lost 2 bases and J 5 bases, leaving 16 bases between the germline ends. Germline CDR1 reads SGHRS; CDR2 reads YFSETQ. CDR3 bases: TGCGCCAGCAGCTTAACAATTGTGGGCTACAATGAAAAACTGTTTTTT. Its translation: CASSLTIVGYNEKLFF.

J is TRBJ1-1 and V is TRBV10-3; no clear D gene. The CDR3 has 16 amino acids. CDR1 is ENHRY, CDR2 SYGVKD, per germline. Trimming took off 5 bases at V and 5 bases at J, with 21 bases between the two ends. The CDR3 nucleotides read TGTGCCATCAGTTCCGGACGAGTATCGGCGGGGACTGAAGCTTTCTTT. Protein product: CAISSGRVSAGTEAFF.

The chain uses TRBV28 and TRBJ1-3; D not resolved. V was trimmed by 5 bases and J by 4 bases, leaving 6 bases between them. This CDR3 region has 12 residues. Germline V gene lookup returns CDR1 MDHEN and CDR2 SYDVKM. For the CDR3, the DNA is TGTGCCAGCAGTGTTCCGGGAAACACCATATATTTT. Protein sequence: CASSVPGNTIYF.

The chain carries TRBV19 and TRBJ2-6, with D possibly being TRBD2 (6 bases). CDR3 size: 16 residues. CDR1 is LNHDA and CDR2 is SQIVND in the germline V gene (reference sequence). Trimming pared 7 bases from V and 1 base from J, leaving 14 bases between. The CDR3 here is CASNPGGESGANVLTF. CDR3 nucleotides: TGTGCCAGTAACCCCGGCGGGGAGTCTGGGGCCAACGTCCTGACTTTC.

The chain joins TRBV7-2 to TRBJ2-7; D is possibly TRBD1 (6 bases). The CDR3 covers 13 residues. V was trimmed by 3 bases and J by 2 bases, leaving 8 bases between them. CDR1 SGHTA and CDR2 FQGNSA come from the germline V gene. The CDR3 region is CASSLAGAYEQYF. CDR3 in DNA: TGTGCCAGCAGCTTGGCAGGGGCCTACGAGCAGTACTTC.

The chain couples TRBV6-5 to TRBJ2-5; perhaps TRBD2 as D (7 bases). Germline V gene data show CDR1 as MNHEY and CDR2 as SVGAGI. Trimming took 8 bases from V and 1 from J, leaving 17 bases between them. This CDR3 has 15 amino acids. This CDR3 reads CASGEGGGRQETQYF. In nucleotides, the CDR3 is TGTGCCAGCGGGGAGGGCGGGGGCCGCCAAGAGACCCAGTACTTC.

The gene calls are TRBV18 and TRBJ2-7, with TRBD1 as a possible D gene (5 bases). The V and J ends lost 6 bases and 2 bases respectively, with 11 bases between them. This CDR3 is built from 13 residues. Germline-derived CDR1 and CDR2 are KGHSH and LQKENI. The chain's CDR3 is CASSTTETYEQYF. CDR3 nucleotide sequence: TGTGCCAGCTCCACGACAGAAACCTACGAGCAGTACTTC.

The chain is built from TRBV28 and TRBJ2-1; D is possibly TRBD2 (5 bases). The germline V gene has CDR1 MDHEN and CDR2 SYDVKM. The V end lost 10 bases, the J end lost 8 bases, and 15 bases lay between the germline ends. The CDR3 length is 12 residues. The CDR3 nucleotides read TGTGCCACCGTAACTAGTAGTTATGAGCAGTTCTTC. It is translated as CATVTSSYEQFF.

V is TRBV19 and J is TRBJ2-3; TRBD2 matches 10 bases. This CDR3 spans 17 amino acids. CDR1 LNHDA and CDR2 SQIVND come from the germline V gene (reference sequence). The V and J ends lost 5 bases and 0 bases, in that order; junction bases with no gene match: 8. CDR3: CASSPTAGGTSTDTQYF. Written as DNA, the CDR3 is TGTGCCAGTAGTCCCACAGCGGGGGGGACTAGCACAGATACGCAGTATTTT.

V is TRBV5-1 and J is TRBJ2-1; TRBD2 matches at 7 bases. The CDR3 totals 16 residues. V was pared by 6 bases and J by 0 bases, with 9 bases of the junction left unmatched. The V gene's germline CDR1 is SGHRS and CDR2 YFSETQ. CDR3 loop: CASTSDGDYSYNEQFF. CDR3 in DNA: TGCGCCAGCACGTCTGATGGGGACTACTCCTACAATGAGCAGTTCTTC.

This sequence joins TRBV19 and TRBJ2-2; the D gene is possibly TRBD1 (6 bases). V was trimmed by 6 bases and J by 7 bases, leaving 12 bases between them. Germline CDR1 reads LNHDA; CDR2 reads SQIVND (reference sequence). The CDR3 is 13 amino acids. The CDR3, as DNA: TGTGCCAGTAGATTTGAGGGGGTCGGGGAGCTGTTTTTT. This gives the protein CASRFEGVGELFF.

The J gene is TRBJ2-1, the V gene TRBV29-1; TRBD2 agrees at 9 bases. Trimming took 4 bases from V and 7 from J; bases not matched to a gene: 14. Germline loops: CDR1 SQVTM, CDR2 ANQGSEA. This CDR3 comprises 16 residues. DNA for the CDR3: TGCAGCGTTGGATCCGCTAGCGGGGTGGGGGGTAATGAGCAGTTCTTC. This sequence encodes CSVGSASGVGGNEQFF.

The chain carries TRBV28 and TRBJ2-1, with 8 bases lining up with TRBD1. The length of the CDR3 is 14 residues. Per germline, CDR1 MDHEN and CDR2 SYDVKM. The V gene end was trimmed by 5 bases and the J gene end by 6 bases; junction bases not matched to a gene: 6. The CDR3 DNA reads TGTGCCAGCAGTACAGGGGGATCTCCCAATGAGCAGTTCTTC. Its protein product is CASSTGGSPNEQFF.

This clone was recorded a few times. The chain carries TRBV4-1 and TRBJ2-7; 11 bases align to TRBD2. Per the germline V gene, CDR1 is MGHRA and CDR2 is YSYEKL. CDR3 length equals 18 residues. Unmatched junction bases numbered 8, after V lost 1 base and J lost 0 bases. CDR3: CASSQGAGLADHSYEQYF. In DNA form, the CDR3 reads TGCGCCAGCAGCCAAGGCGCGGGACTAGCGGACCACTCCTACGAGCAGTACTTC.